This is a list of T cell receptor beta chains from one sample in a study of cytomegalovirus exposure and HLA in healthy donors. This table comes from immunoSEQ multiplex PCR, and its TCRdb copy is limited to in-frame clones, with some not included. The repertoire has 85,000 to 130,000 clones, roughly four fifths of them found once; the top ten carry less than 15%. Sample: PBMCs. These receptor sequences come from a male donor in good health and CMV-seropositive. Each CDR3 is given with its conserved first and last residue. A D gene is named only where the DNA matches it firmly. The size entry is marked missing in some rows and otherwise reads once, few, many or a size class.

TRBJ1-1,NA,NA,TRBV29-1,TGCAGCGAGTTAGGGGGGGTCGGCTTCATGAACACTGAAGCTTTCTTT,CSELGGVGFMNTEAFF
TRBJ2-5,NA,NA,TRBV11-2,TGTGCCAGCAGCTCCGCAGGGGGGTTTGGGACCCAGTACTTC,CASSSAGGFGTQYF
TRBJ2-5,NA,NA,TRBV7-2,TGTGCCAGCAGCTTTGCAGGGGAAGAGACCCAGTACTTC,CASSFAGEETQYF
TRBJ2-7,NA,NA,TRBV30,TGTGCCTGGAGCACCCCGGGCGAGCAGTACTTC,CAWSTPGEQYF
TRBJ2-7,TRBD2,NA,TRBV28,TGTGCCAGCAGTGGACTAGCGGCTTCCTACGAGCAGTACTTC,CASSGLAASYEQYF
TRBJ1-4,TRBD1,NA,TRBV25-1,TGTGCCAGCAGTCACCGGGACAGGGCTTTAGGTGAAAAACTGTTTTTT,CASSHRDRALGEKLFF
TRBJ2-3,NA,few,TRBV15,TGTGCCACGGGGCCGGCAGGGGCTAACACAGATACGCAGTATTTT,CATGPAGANTDTQYF
TRBJ1-5,NA,NA,TRBV29-1,TGCAGCGTTGGATCCCGGGGTCAGCCCCAGCATTTT,CSVGSRGQPQHF
TRBJ2-7,TRBD1,few,TRBV28,TGTGCCAGCAGTCCTTCGGACAGGCTGTTTTACGAGCAGTACTTC,CASSPSDRLFYEQYF
TRBJ2-7,NA,NA,TRBV10-3,TGTGCCATCACCATCCCGACAGGAGGTTCCTACGAGCAGTACTTC,CAITIPTGGSYEQYF
TRBJ2-7,TRBD1,NA,TRBV10-3,TGTGCCATCAGTCGGACAGGGTCATACGAGCAGTACTTC,CAISRTGSYEQYF
TRBJ2-7,NA,NA,TRBV29-1,TGCAGCGTTTCCCGAGATTACGAGCAGTACTTC,CSVSRDYEQYF
TRBJ2-7,NA,NA,TRBV14,TGTGCCAGCAGCCAAGGATGGCAAGACTTGGTGGAGCAGTACTTC,CASSQGWQDLVEQYF
TRBJ1-1,TRBD1,NA,TRBV28,TGTGCCAGCAGTTCCGGACAGGGAAGGGGCTGGACTGAAGCTTTCTTT,CASSSGQGRGWTEAFF
TRBJ2-7,NA,NA,TRBV7-3,TGTGCCAGCAGGCCGTCCGTGTGGGACACCTCCTACGAGCAGTACTTC,CASRPSVWDTSYEQYF
TRBJ1-2,NA,NA,TRBV27,TGTGCCAGCAGCTCGGGGGGCTACTATGGCTACACCTTC,CASSSGGYYGYTF
TRBJ1-3,TRBD1,NA,TRBV4-3,TGCGCCAGCAGCCAGGGGACAGGGAAGGGAAACACCATATATTTT,CASSQGTGKGNTIYF
TRBJ2-1,TRBD2,NA,TRBV5-1,TGCGCCAGCAGCTTGGTCTCTAGCGGGGGGCCGGGGGGTGAGCAGTTCTTC,CASSLVSSGGPGGEQFF
TRBJ2-1,NA,NA,TRBV11-2,TGTGCCAGCAGCTTAGGGCGAGCGGCCCTAAATGAGCAGTTCTTC,CASSLGRAALNEQFF
TRBJ2-5,NA,NA,TRBV5-1,TGCGCCAGCAGCGCGGGGGCCGTAGGACTACTCGGAGAGACCCAGTACTTC,CASSAGAVGLLGETQYF
TRBJ2-1,NA,NA,TRBV20-1,TGCAGTGCTAGCCAAAATGAGCAGTTCTTC,CSASQNEQFF
TRBJ2-2,NA,NA,TRBV10-2,TGCGCCAGCAGGGCAGAGGGGGGACAGCCGAACACCGGGGAGCTGTTTTTT,CASRAEGGQPNTGELFF
TRBJ2-7,TRBD2,NA,TRBV28,TGTGCCAGCAGCCCCCCTTCCTGGCTAGCGGGGGACCACTCCTACGAGCAGTACTTC,CASSPPSWLAGDHSYEQYF